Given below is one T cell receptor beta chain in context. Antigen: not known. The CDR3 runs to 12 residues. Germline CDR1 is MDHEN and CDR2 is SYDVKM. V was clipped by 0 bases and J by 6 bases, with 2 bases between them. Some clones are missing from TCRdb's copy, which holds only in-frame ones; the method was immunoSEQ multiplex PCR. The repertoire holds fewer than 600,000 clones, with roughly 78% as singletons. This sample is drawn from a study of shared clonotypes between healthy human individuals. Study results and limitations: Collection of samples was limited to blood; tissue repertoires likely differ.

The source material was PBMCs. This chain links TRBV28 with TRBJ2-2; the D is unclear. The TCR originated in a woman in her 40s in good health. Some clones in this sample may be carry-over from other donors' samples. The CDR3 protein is CASSLWSGELFF. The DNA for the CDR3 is TGTGCCAGCAGTTTATGGTCCGGGGAGCTGTTTTTT.